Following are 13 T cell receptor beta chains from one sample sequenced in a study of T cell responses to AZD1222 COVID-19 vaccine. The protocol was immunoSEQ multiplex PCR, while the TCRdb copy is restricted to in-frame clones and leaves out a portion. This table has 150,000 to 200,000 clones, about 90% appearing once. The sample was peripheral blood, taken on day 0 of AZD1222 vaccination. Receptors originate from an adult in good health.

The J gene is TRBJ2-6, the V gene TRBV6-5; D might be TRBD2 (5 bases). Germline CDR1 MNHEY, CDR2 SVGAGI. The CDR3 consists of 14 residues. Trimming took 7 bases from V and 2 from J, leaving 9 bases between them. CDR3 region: CASKEGTGANVLTF. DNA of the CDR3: TGTGCCAGCAAAGAGGGAACTGGGGCCAACGTCCTGACTTTC.

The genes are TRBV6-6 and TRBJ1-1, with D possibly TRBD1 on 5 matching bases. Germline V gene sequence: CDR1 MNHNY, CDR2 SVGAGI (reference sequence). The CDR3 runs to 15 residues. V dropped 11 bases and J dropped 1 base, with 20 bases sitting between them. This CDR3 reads CAGESPGRENTEAFF. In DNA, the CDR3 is TGTGCCGGCGAAAGTCCGGGACGAGAGAACACTGAAGCTTTCTTT.

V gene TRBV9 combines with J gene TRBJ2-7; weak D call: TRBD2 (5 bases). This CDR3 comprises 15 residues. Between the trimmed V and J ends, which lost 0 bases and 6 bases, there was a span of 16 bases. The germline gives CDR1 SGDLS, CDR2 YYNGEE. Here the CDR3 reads CASSVGSEGLGEQYF. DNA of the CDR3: TGTGCCAGCAGCGTAGGGTCCGAGGGTTTAGGCGAGCAGTACTTC.

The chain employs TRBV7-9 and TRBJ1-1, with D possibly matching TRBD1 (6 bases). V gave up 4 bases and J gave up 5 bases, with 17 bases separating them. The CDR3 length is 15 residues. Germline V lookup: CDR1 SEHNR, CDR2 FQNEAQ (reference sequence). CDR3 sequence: CASSSAGGRSTEAFF. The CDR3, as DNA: TGTGCCAGCAGCTCAGCTGGGGGGCGGAGTACTGAAGCTTTCTTT.

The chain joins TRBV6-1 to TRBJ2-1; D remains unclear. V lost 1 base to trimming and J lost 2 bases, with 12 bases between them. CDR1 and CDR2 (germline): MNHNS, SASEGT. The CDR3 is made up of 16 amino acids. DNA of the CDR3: TGTGCCAGCAGTGAAGAAACCCGCCAGGCCTACAATGAGCAGTTCTTC. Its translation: CASSEETRQAYNEQFF.

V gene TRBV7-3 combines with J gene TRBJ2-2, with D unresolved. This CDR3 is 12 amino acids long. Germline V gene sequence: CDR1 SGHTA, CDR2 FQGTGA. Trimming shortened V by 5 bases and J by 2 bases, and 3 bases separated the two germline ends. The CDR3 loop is CASSINTGELFF. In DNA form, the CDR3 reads TGTGCCAGCAGCATCAACACCGGGGAGCTGTTTTTT.

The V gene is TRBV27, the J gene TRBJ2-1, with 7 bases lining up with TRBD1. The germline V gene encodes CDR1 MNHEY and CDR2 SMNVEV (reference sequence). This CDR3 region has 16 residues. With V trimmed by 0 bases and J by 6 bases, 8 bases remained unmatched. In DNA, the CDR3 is TGTGCCAGCAGTTTATCCGTAACGACAGGGTTCAATGAGCAGTTCTTC. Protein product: CASSLSVTTGFNEQFF.

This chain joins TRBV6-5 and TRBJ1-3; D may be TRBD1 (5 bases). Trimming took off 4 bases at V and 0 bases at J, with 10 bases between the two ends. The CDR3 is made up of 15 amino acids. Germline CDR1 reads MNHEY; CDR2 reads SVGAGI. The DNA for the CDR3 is TGTGCCAGCAGTTTGGAGGGACTCTCTGGAAACACCATATATTTT. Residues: CASSLEGLSGNTIYF.

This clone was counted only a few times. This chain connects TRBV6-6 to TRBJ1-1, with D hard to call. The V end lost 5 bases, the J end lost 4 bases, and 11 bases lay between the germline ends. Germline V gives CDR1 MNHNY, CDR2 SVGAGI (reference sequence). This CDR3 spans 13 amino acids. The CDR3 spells CASSPPGSTEAFF. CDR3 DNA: TGTGCCAGCAGTCCCCCGGGCAGCACTGAAGCTTTCTTT.

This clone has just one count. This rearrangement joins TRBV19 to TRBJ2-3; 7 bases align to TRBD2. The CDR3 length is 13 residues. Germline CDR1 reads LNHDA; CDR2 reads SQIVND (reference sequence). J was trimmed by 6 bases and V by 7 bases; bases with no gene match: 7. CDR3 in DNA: TGTGCCAGTAATAAGCGGGATAGGGATACGCAGTATTTT. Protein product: CASNKRDRDTQYF.

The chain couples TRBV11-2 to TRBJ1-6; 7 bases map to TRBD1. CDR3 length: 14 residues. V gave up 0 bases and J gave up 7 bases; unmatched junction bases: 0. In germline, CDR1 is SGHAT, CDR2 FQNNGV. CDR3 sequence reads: CASSLEQGNSPLHF. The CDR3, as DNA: TGTGCCAGCAGCTTAGAACAGGGGAATTCACCCCTCCACTTT.

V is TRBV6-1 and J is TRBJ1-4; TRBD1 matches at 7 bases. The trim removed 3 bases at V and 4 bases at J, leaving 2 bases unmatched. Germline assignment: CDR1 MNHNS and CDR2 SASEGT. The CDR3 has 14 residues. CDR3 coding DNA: TGTGCCAGCAGTGACAGGGGGTATAATGAAAAACTGTTTTTT. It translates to CASSDRGYNEKLFF.

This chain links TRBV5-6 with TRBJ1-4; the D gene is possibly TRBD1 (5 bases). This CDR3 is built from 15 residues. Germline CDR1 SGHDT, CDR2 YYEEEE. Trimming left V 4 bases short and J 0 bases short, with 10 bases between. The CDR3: CASSPVGATNEKLFF. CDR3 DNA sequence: TGTGCCAGCAGCCCGGTGGGGGCAACTAATGAAAAACTGTTTTTT.